The clone carrying this TCR beta chain was counted a few times. Antigen: not known. The data originate from a study of T-cell memory formation after mild COVID-19. About the research overall: Clustering of TCRs was largely donor specific.

Unmatched junction bases numbered 6, after V lost 3 bases and J lost 3 bases. Germline V gene sequence: CDR1 MGHRA, CDR2 YSYEKL. This CDR3 has 15 residues. Each CDR3 protein is one row after TCRdb ran MiXCR on the 5' RACE reads. The repertoire holds 300,000 to 400,000 distinct CDR3 sequences, about a sixth seen once, with 20% to 25% in the top ten. Study findings and constraints: Most CD4+ clones that shrank were in CM and EM, while CD8+ ones turned up in EMRA. From day 15 to 85, contracting clones were balanced between CD4 and CD8, whereas later expanders leaned toward CD4+.

Input material: PBMCs or a T cell subset sorted from them (not recorded which). V gene TRBV4-1 combines with J gene TRBJ1-1; 8 nucleotides agree with TRBD1. The origin of this receptor is a man between 18 and 29 years old who had mild COVID-19 (a few samples of this study predate the infection). Cell type and time point are not known. The CDR3 sequence is CASSHVQGEYTEAFF. The CDR3 DNA sequence: TGCGCCAGCAGCCATGTACAGGGGGAATACACTGAAGCTTTCTTT.